The next 20 T cell receptor beta chains were all read from a single sample in a study of T cells after yellow fever vaccination. TCRdb re-derived calls from the 5' RACE reads in MiXCR, one entry per CDR3 protein. The sample consists of approximately 260,000 distinct CDR3 sequences, over 4.5% of them appearing once. The specimen was CD4+ T cells sorted from PBMCs, collected on the day of the yellow fever booster vaccination. The receptors here all came from a man younger than 35 who received the YFV17D yellow fever vaccine.

The chain links TRBV30 to TRBJ2-5; 16 nucleotides align to TRBD2. CDR3 length: 15 amino acids. Trimming cost V 0 bases and J 7 bases; bases outside gene matches: 2. CDR1 is GTSNPN, CDR2 SVGIG, per germline (reference sequence). The CDR3 nucleotides read TGTGCCTGGAGTGTAGGGACTAGCGGGGGGGGGACCCAGTACTTC. Protein: CAWSVGTSGGGTQYF.

This clonotype appeared many times. The gene calls are TRBV7-2 and TRBJ2-3; maybe TRBD2 (6 bases). CDR1 is SGHTA and CDR2 is FQGNSA in the germline V gene. The V gene lost 5 bases and the J gene lost 2 bases, with 14 bases spanning the gap. The CDR3 has 15 residues. The CDR3 loop reads CASSLGTWYTDTQYF. The CDR3 bases are TGTGCCAGCAGCCTCGGGACTTGGTACACAGATACGCAGTATTTT.

The chain is built from TRBV18 and TRBJ2-1; 8 bases line up with TRBD1. Trimming took 4 bases from V and 0 from J; bases not matched to a gene: 2. CDR3 size: 15 residues. Germline lookup yields CDR1 KGHSH and CDR2 LQKENI. This CDR3 is CASSRTGSSYNEQFF. In DNA, the CDR3 is TGTGCCAGCTCACGGACAGGGAGCTCCTACAATGAGCAGTTCTTC.

The V and J genes are TRBV6-1 and TRBJ1-1; maybe TRBD1 (5 bases). This CDR3 comprises 14 residues. Germline V CDR1 and CDR2: MNHNS, SASEGT. The V end lost 2 bases, the J end lost 0 bases, and 7 bases lay between the germline ends. CDR3 loop: CASSEQGMNTEAFF. The CDR3 nucleotides are TGTGCCAGCAGTGAACAGGGCATGAACACTGAAGCTTTCTTT.

The CDR3 bases are TGCAGTGCTAGGCCCTGGACAGGGAGGAGGACGGCTTTCTTT. Translating gives CSARPWTGRRTAFF. The chain recombines TRBV20-1 with TRBJ1-1; 8 bases match TRBD1. This CDR3 is built from 14 residues. Germline V lookup: CDR1 DFQATT, CDR2 SNEGSKA (reference sequence). J lost 11 bases, V lost 3 bases, and 14 bases had no gene match.

The sample holds many counts of this clonotype. The V gene is TRBV2, the J gene TRBJ2-1, with D unclear. The CDR3 covers 11 residues. Germline values: CDR1 SNHLY, CDR2 FYNNEI. V was cut by 8 bases and J by 0 bases, with 2 bases left in between. The CDR3 region has the DNA TGTGCCAGCGGCTCCTACAATGAGCAGTTCTTC. This codes for CASGSYNEQFF.

The chain uses TRBV6-1 and TRBJ2-3; 7 nucleotides line up with TRBD2. CDR1 and CDR2 (germline): MNHNS, SASEGT. Losses at the gene ends were 8 bases for V and 2 bases for J; bases not matched to a gene: 7. The CDR3 spans 14 residues. This chain's CDR3 is CASSSGGVTDTQYF. CDR3 in DNA: TGTGCCAGCTCTTCGGGGGGTGTCACAGATACGCAGTATTTT.

This clonotype was seen a few times. The chain combines TRBV5-4 with TRBJ2-7; D may correspond to TRBD1 or TRBD2 (5 bases each). The V gene's germline CDR1 is SGHNT and CDR2 YYREEE (reference sequence). CDR3 length: 13 residues. Trimming left V 5 bases short and J 4 bases short, with 13 bases between. The CDR3 DNA follows: TGTGCCAGCAGTTATGGGACCGAGTACGAGCAGTACGTC. It specifies CASSYGTEYEQYV.

In this sample, this clonotype turned up a few times. The genes are TRBV11-2 and TRBJ1-1; D may be TRBD1 (6 bases). The CDR3 is made up of 15 amino acids. Germline values: CDR1 SGHAT, CDR2 FQNNGV. Trimming cost V 0 bases and J 0 bases, with 8 bases left between them. The CDR3 protein is CASSLEDRLNTEAFF. CDR3 nucleotide sequence: TGTGCCAGCAGCTTAGAGGACAGACTGAACACTGAAGCTTTCTTT. Using reference TRBV11-2 and TRBJ1-1 for the parts outside the CDR3, the full variable domain is EAGVAQSPRYKIIEKRQSVAFWCNPISGHATLYWYQQILGQGPKLLIQFQNNGVVDDSQLPKDRFSAERLKGVDSTLKIQPAKLEDSAVYLCASSLEDRLNTEAFFGQGTRLTVV.

The J gene is TRBJ1-4, the V gene TRBV25-1, with TRBD1 matching over 8 bases. Trimming took 3 bases from V and 11 from J; bases not matched to a gene: 8. The CDR3 is 14 amino acids. Germline V gives CDR1 MGHDK, CDR2 SYGVNS. The CDR3, as DNA: TGTGCCAGCAGTGAGCCGGGACAGGTTACGAAACTGTTTTTT. Residues: CASSEPGQVTKLFF.

This clonotype was recorded many times. The chain uses TRBV12-3 or TRBV12-4 and TRBJ2-2; D is undetermined. The CDR3 sequence is 14 residues long. V gave up 3 bases and J gave up 4 bases, with 9 bases separating them. The CDR3 bases are TGTGCCAGCAGTTTGCAGGATGTCACCGGGGAGCTGTTTTTT. Amino acids: CASSLQDVTGELFF.

A few counts support this clonotype. The chain combines TRBV20-1 with TRBJ1-6, with TRBD1 as a possible D gene (5 bases). Trimming removed 0 bases from V and 8 bases from J, with 11 bases in between. The CDR3 has 14 amino acids. Germline V gives CDR1 DFQATT, CDR2 SNEGSKA (reference sequence). CDR3 in amino acids: CSARDQGDHSPLHF. The CDR3 region has the DNA TGCAGTGCTAGAGATCAGGGAGATCATTCACCCCTCCACTTT.

The chain employs TRBV29-1 and TRBJ2-2; D unresolved. The CDR3 is 12 amino acids. CDR1 and CDR2 from the germline V gene are SQVTM and ANQGSEA. V lost 3 bases, J lost 6 bases, and 8 bases lay in between. This CDR3 reads CSVDRGPGELFF. As DNA, the CDR3 is TGCAGCGTTGACAGAGGCCCCGGGGAGCTGTTTTTT.

This CDR3 is CASYLTEGQPQHF. CDR3 nucleotide sequence: TGTGCCAGCTACCTGACGGAAGGGCAGCCCCAGCATTTT. This rearrangement joins TRBV6-6 to TRBJ1-5, with D hard to call. Trimming shortened V by 8 bases and J by 7 bases, and 15 bases separated the two germline ends. Germline lookup yields CDR1 MNHNY and CDR2 SVGAGI (reference sequence). The CDR3 has 13 amino acids.

The sample holds a few counts of this clonotype. The rearrangement joins TRBV18 to TRBJ1-1; D is ambiguous. With 1 base removed from V and 0 bases from J, the gap between germline ends came to 12 bases. CDR3 length: 16 residues. CDR1 is KGHSH and CDR2 is LQKENI in the germline V gene. For the CDR3, the DNA is TGTGCCAGCTCACCACGGTTATCTGGAGTGAACACTGAAGCTTTCTTT. Its translation is CASSPRLSGVNTEAFF.

V is TRBV6-5 and J is TRBJ2-2, with TRBD2 matching over 11 bases. This CDR3 is 17 amino acids long. Germline trimming cut 6 bases from V and 2 bases from J; bases unmatched to any gene: 8. Germline loops: CDR1 MNHEY, CDR2 SVGAGI. The CDR3 DNA is TGTGCCAGCAGCATGACTAGCGGGGATATTAACACCGGGGAGCTGTTTTTT. This codes for CASSMTSGDINTGELFF.

This clonotype was detected ten times or more. CDR3 region: CASSSYQPGESYGYTF. For the CDR3, the DNA is TGTGCCAGCAGTAGTTATCAGCCGGGGGAAAGCTATGGCTACACCTTC. The chain employs TRBV2 and TRBJ1-2; possible D gene TRBD1, 5 bases. There are 16 residues in the CDR3. The V and J ends lost 5 bases and 4 bases respectively, with 20 bases between them. CDR1 is SNHLY and CDR2 is FYNNEI in the germline V gene.

This clonotype was recorded a few times. The genes are TRBV7-8 and TRBJ1-5; D gene uncertain. V was shortened by 5 bases and J by 0 bases, with 5 bases between the two germline ends. Germline V lookup: CDR1 SGHVS, CDR2 FQNEAQ. The CDR3 contains 13 residues. CDR3 in amino acids: CASSAYSNQPQHF. DNA of the CDR3: TGTGCCAGCAGCGCTTATAGCAATCAGCCCCAGCATTTT.

A few counts support this clonotype. The V gene is TRBV7-2, the J gene TRBJ2-3, with TRBD1 as a possible D gene (7 bases). The germline V gene has CDR1 SGHTA and CDR2 FQGNSA. The CDR3 totals 15 residues. Between the trimmed V and J ends, which lost 3 bases and 12 bases, there was a span of 22 bases. The CDR3 loop is CASSFWGDRFKPQYF. DNA of the CDR3: TGTGCCAGCAGCTTTTGGGGGGACAGATTCAAACCCCAGTATTTT.

This clonotype was picked up a small number of times. One base away lies a much larger clone, so this may be a sequencing read error. The rearrangement links TRBV7-2 to TRBJ2-7; TRBD1 aligns across 7 bases. CDR1 SGHTA and CDR2 FQGNSA come from the germline V gene. This CDR3 has 13 residues. Trimming took 5 bases from V and 2 from J; bases not matched to a gene: 3. CDR3 DNA: TGTGCCAGCAGCGTCGACAGGGCCTACGAGCAGTACTTC. This gives the protein CASSVDRAYEQYF.